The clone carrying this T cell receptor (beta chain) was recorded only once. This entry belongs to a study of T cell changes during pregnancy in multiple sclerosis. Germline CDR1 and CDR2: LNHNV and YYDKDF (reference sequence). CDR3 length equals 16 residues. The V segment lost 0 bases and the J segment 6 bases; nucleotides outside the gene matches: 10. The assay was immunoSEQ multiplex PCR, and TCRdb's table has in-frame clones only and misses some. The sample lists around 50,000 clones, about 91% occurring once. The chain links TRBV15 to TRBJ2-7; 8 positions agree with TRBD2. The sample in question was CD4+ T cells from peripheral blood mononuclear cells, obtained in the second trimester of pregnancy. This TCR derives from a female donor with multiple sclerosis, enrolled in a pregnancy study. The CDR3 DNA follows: TGTGCCACCAGCAGAGATCAGCCCAGACTAGCGCCCGAGCAGTACTTC. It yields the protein CATSRDQPRLAPEQYF.